What follows describes a single TCR beta chain. Produced via immunoSEQ multiplex PCR; TCRdb's table is partial and in-frame only. Here the sample spans roughly 86,000 clones, about 85% being singletons. This sample is part of a study of identifying expanded T cells in peripheral blood. Healthy donors had no documented immune events, such as infections, while sampled. V shed 5 bases and J shed 8 bases, with 15 bases lying between them. CDR1 is SGHTA and CDR2 is FQGNSA in the germline V gene. CDR3 length: 14 residues. The clonotype comes from a person between 18 and 70 years old in good health. The J gene is TRBJ1-4, the V gene TRBV7-2, with a weak D call TRBD1 (6 bases). Sequenced sample: blood. The CDR3 spells CASSQGRRGEKLFF. In DNA form, the CDR3 reads TGTGCCAGCAGCCAAGGGCGTAGGGGGGAAAAACTGTTTTTT.